The sequence of this TCR beta chain was determined in a study of blood T cell repertoires in COVID-19. Original analysis: Reference gene primer amplification gave nucleated cell count estimates. TCRdb's table, derived via immunoSEQ multiplex PCR, lists solely in-frame clones and lacks some. The DNA was the basis for D and trimming; V, J and clone size are from that table. There are 75,000 to 100,000 clones in the sample; around 88% occur only once, and 5% to 5.5% lies in the top ten. Germline CDR1 and CDR2: LGHNA and YSLEER. V shed 1 base and J shed 6 bases, with 12 bases lying between them. The CDR3 is 14 amino acids.

This TCR derives from a man aged 55 to 69 with acute or convalescent COVID-19. Sequences were obtained from peripheral blood. J is TRBJ1-2 and V is TRBV4-3, with D tentatively TRBD1 (6 bases). The CDR3 DNA sequence: TGCGCCAGCAGCCAAGCCACAGGGTATAATGGCTACACCTTC. Amino acids: CASSQATGYNGYTF.